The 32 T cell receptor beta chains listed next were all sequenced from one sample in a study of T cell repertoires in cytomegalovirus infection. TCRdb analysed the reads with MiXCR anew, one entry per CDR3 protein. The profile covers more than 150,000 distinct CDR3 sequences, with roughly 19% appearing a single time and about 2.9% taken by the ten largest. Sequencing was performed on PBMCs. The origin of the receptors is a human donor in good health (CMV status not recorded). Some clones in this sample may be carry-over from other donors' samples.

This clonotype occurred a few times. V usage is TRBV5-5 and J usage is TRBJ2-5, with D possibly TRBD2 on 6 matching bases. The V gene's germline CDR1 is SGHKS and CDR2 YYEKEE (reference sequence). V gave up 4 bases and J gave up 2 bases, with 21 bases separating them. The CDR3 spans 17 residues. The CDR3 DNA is TGTGCCAGCAGCCTCGGACCCGGGACTCGCCGGCAAGAGACCCAGTACTTC. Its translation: CASSLGPGTRRQETQYF.

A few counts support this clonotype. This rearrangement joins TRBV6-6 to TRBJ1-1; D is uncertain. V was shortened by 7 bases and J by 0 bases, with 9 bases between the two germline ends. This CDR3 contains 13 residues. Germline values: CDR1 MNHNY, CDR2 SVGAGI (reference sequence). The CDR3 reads CASTFILNTEAFF. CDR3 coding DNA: TGTGCCAGCACTTTCATATTGAACACTGAAGCTTTCTTT.

CDR3 nucleotide sequence: TGCAGTGCTTCTCGCAGGGGGGGCTCCTACGAGCAGTACTTC. It specifies CSASRRGGSYEQYF. The chain links TRBV20-1 to TRBJ2-7; possibly TRBD1 or TRBD2 for D (7 bases each). CDR3 length: 14 residues. Germline values: CDR1 DFQATT, CDR2 SNEGSKA (reference sequence). V lost 5 bases, J lost 0 bases, and 14 bases lay in between.

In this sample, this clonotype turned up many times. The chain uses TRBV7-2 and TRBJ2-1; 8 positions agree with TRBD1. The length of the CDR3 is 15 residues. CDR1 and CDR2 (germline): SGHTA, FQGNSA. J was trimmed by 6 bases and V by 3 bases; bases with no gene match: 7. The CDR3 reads CASSFDRGTFNEQFF. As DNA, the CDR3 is TGTGCCAGCAGCTTCGACAGGGGCACTTTCAATGAGCAGTTCTTC.

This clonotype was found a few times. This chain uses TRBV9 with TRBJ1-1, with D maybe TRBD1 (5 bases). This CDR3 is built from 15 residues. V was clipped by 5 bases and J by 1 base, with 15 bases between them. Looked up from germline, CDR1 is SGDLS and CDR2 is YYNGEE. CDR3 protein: CASSMGGGWNTEAFF. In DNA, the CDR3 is TGTGCCAGCAGTATGGGGGGAGGATGGAACACTGAAGCTTTCTTT.

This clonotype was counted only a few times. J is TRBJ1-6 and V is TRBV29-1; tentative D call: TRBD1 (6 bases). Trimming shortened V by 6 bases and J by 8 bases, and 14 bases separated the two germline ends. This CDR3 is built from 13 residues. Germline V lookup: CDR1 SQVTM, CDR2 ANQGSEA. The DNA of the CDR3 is TGCAGCGTGGGGGACACCCCGGATTCACCCCTCCACTTT. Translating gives CSVGDTPDSPLHF.

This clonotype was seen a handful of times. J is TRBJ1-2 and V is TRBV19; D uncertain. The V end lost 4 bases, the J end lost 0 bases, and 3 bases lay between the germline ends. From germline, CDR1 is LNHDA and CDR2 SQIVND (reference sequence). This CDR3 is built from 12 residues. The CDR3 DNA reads TGTGCCAGTAGTAGCCCTAACTATGGCTACACCTTC. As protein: CASSSPNYGYTF.

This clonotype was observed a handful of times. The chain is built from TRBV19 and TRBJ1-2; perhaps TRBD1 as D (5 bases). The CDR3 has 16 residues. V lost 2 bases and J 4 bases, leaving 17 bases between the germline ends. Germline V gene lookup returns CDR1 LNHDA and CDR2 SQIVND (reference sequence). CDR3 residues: CASSIPPRDSGYGYTF. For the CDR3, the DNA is TGTGCCAGTAGTATACCGCCTCGGGACTCAGGCTATGGCTACACCTTC.

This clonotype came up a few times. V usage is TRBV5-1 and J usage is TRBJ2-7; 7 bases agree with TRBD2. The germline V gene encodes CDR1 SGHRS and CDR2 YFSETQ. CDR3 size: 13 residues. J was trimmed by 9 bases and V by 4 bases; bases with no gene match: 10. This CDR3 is CASSLLDPGGQYF. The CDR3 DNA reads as TGCGCCAGCAGCCTCCTCGACCCGGGGGGGCAGTACTTC. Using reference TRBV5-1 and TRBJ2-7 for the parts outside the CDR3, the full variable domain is KAGVTQTPRYLIKTRGQQVTLSCSPISGHRSVSWYQQTPGQGLQFLFEYFSETQRNKGNFPGRFSGRQFSNSRSEMNVSTLELGDSALYLCASSLLDPGGQYFGPGTRLTVT.

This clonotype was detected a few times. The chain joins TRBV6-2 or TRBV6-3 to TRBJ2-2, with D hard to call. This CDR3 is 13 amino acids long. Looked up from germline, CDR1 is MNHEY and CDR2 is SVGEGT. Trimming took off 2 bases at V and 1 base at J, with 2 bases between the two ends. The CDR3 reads CASSYKNTGELFF. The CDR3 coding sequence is TGTGCCAGCAGTTACAAGAACACCGGGGAGCTGTTTTTT.

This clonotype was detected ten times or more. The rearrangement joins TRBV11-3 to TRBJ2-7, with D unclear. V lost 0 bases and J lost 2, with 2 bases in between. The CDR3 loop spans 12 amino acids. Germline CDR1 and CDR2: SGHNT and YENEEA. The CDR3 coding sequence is TGTGCCAGCAGCTTAGACACCTACGAGCAGTACTTC. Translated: CASSLDTYEQYF.

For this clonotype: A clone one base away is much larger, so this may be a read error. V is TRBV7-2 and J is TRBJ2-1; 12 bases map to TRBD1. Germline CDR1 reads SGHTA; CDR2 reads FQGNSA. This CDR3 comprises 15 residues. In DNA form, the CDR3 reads TGTCCCAGCAGCTTAACGGGACAGGGGGCTCAAGAGCAGTTCTTC. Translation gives CPSSLTGQGAQEQFF.

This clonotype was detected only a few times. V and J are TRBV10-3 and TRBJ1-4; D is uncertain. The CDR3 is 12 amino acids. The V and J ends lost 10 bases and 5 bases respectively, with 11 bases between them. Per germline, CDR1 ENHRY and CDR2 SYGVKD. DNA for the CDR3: TGTGCCACCTCGGTGGACAATGAAAAACTGTTTTTT. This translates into CATSVDNEKLFF.

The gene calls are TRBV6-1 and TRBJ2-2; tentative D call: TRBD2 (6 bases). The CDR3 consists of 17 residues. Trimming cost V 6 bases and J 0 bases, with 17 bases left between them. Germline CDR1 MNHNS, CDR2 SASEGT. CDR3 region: CASRRTTRRTNTGELFF. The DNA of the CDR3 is TGTGCCAGCAGGAGGACTACCAGAAGAACGAACACCGGGGAGCTGTTTTTT.

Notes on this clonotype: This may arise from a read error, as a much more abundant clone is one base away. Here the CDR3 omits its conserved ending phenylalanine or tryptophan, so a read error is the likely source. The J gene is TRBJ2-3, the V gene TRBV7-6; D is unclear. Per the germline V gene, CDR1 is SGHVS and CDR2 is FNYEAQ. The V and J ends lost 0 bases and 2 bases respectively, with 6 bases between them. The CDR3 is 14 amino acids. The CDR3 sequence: CASSLAGNTDTQYL. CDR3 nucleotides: TGTGCCAGCAGCTTAGCGGGCAACACAGATACGCAGTATCTT.

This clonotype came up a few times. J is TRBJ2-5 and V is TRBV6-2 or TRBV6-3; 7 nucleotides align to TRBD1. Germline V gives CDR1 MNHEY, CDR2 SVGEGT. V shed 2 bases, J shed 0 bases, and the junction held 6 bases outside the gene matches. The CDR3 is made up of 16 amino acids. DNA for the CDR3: TGTGCCAGCAGTTACGAGACAGGGTCTTACCAAGAGACCCAGTACTTC. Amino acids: CASSYETGSYQETQYF.

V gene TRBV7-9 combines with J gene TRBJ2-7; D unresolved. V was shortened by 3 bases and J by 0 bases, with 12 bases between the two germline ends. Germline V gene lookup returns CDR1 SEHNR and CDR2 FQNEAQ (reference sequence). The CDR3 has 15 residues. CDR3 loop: CASSLGSAGSYEQYF. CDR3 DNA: TGTGCCAGCAGCTTGGGCTCAGCCGGCTCCTACGAGCAGTACTTC.

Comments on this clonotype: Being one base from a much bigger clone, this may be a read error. CDR3 in amino acids: CASSVGGTDTRYF. In DNA, the CDR3 is TGTGCCAGCAGCGTGGGGGGGACAGATACGCGGTATTTT. The genes are TRBV7-9 and TRBJ2-3; D assignment may be TRBD1 or TRBD2 (7 bases each). The CDR3 extends over 13 amino acids. CDR1 and CDR2 (germline): SEHNR, FQNEAQ (reference sequence).

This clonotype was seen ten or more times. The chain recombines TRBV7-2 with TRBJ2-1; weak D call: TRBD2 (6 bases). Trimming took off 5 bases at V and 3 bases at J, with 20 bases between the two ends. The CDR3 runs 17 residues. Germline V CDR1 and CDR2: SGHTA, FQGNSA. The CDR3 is CASSLELGLAYYNEQFF. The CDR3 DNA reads TGTGCCAGCAGCCTAGAGCTAGGGCTAGCGTACTACAATGAGCAGTTCTTC.

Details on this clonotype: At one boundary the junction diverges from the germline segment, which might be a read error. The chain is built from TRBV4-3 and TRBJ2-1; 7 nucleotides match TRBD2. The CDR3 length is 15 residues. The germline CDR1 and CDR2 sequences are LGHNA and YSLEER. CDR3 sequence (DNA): TGCGTCAGCAGCCAAGATAGCGGGCCGCGCAATGAGCAGTTCTTC. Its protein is CVSSQDSGPRNEQFF.

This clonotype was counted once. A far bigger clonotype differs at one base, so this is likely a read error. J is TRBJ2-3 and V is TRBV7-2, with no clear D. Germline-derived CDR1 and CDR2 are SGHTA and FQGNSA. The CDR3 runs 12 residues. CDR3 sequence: CASSPTSDMQYF. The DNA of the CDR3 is TGTGCCAGCAGCCCGACGTCGGATATGCAGTATTTT.

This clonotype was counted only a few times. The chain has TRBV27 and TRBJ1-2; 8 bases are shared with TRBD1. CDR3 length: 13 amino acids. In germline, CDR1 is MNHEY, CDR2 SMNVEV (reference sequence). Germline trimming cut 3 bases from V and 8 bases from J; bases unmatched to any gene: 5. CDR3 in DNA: TGTGCCAGCAGTTTTCGGGACAGGCGGGGCTACACCTTC. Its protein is CASSFRDRRGYTF.

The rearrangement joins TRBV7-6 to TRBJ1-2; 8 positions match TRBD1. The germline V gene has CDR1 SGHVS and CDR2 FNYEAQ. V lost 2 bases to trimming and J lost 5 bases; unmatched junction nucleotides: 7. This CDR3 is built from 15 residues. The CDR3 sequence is CASSLRAGGNYGYTF. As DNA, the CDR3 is TGTGCCAGCAGCTTAAGGGCAGGGGGCAATTATGGCTACACCTTC.

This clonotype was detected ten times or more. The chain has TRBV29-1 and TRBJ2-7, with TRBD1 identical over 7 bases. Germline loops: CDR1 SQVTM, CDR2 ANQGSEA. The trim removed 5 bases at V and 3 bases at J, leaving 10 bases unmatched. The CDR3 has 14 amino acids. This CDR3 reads CSVKGTGVFYEQYF. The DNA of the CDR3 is TGCAGCGTTAAAGGTACAGGGGTTTTCTACGAGCAGTACTTC.

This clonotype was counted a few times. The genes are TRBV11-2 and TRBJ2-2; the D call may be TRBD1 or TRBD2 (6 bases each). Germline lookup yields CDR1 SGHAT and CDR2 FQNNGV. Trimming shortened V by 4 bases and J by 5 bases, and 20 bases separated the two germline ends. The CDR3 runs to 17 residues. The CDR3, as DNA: TGTGCCAGCAGCTCGCCCCTGAATGGGGGGCGAACCGGGGAGCTGTTTTTT. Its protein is CASSSPLNGGRTGELFF.

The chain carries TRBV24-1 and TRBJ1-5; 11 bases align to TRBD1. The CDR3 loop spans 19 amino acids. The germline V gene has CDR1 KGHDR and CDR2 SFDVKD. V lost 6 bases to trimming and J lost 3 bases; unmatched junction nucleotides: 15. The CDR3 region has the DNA TGTGCCACCAGTCGAAGCCGGGACAGGGGGATGGGGCACAATCAGCCCCAGCATTTT. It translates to CATSRSRDRGMGHNQPQHF.

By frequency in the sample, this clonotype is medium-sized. The chain's CDR3 is CASSSGHEQYF. The CDR3 nucleotides read TGTGCCAGCAGCTCCGGTCACGAGCAGTACTTC. This rearrangement joins TRBV7-8 to TRBJ2-7; no reliable D call. The V gene lost 4 bases and the J gene lost 5 bases, with 6 bases spanning the gap. Germline-derived CDR1 and CDR2 are SGHVS and FQNEAQ. This CDR3 has 11 residues.

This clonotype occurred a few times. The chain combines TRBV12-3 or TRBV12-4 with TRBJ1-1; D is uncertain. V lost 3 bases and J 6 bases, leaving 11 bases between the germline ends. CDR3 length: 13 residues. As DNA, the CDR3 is TGTGCCAGCAGTTTTTTGGAGCGATCTGAAGCTTTCTTT. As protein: CASSFLERSEAFF.

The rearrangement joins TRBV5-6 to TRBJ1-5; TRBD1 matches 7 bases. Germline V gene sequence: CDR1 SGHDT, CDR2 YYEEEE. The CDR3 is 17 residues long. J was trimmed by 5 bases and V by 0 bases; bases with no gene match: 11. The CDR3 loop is CASSLALGAGGDQPQHF. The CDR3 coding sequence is TGTGCCAGCAGCTTGGCCCTAGGGGCAGGGGGTGATCAGCCCCAGCATTTT. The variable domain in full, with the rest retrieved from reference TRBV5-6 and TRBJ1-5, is DAGVTQSPTHLIKTRGQQVTLRCSPKSGHDTVSWYQQALGQGPQFIFQYYEEEERQRGNFPDRFSGHQFPNYSSELNVNALLLGDSALYLCASSLALGAGGDQPQHFGDGTRLSIL.

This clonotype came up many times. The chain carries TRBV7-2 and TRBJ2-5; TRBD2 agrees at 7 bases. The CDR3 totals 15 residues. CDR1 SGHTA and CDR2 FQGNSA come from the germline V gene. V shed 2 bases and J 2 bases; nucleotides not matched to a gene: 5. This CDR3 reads CASSLQRGSQETQYF. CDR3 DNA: TGTGCCAGCAGCTTACAGCGGGGCTCTCAAGAGACCCAGTACTTC.

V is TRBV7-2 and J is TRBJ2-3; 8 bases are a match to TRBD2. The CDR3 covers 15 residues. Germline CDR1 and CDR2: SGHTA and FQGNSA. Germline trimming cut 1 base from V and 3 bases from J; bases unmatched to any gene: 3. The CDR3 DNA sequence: TGTGCCAGCAGCTTAGTGCCTAGCGGGACAGATACGCAGTATTTT. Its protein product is CASSLVPSGTDTQYF.

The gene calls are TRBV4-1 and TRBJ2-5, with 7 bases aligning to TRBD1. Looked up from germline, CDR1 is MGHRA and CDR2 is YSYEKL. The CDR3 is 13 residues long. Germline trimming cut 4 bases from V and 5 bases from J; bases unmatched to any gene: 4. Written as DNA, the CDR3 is TGCGCCAGCAGCCCGGGACAGTCGGAGACCCAGTACTTC. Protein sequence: CASSPGQSETQYF.